The TCR beta chain described here comes from a study of blood T cell repertoires in COVID-19. Study in general: PBMCs, B-cell-depleted T cells, or T cells provided the cDNA or gDNA that made up the material.

Assay: immunoSEQ multiplex PCR; the TCRdb copy retains only in-frame clones and omits some. The data show about 190,000 clones, about four fifths seen once. Trimming left V 7 bases short and J 10 bases short, with 14 bases between. Looked up from germline, CDR1 is SGHTS and CDR2 is YDEGEE. This CDR3 has 11 residues. Participants in the exposed group had met a COVID-19 case in the 2 weeks before joining the study. Sequences were obtained from PBMCs or T cells enriched from blood (not recorded which). The source of this sequence is a woman aged 25 to 39 who had been exposed to COVID-19. The genes are TRBV5-8 and TRBJ1-1; no clear D gene. The CDR3 nucleotides read TGTGCCAGCTCCCCCCCAGGTCGAGCTTTCTTT. Its protein product is CASSPPGRAFF.